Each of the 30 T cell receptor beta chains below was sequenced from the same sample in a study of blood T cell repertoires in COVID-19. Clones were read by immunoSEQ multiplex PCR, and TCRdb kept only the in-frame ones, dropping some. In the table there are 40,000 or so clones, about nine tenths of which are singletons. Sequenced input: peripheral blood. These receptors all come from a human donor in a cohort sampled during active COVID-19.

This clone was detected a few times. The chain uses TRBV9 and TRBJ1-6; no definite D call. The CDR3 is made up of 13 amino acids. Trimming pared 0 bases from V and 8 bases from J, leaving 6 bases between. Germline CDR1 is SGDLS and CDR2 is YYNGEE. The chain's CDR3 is CASSVGQDSPLHF. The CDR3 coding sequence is TGTGCCAGCAGCGTAGGGCAGGATTCACCCCTCCACTTT.

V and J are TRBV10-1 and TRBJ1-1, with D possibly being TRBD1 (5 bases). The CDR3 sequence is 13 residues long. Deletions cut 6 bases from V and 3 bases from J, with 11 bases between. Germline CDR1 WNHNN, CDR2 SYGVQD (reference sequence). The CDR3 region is CASREGEDTEAFF. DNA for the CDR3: TGCGCCAGCAGGGAAGGGGAGGACACTGAAGCTTTCTTT.

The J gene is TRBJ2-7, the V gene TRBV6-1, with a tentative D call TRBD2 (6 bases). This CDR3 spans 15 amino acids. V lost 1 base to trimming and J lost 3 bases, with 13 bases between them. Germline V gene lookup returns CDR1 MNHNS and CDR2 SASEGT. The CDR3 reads CASSEGGTPYYEQYF. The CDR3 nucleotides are TGTGCCAGCAGTGAAGGAGGGACTCCGTACTACGAGCAGTACTTC.

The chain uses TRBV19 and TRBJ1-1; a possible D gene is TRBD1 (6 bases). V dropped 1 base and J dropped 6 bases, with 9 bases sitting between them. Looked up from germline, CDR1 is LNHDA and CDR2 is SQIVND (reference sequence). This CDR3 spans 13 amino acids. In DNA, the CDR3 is TGTGCCAGTAGTATAGCAGGGGCGGCTGAAGCTTTCTTT. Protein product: CASSIAGAAEAFF.

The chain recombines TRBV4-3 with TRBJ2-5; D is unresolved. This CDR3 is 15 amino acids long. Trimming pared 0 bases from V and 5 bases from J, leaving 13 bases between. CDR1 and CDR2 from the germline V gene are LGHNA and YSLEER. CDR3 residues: CASSQDYRYEETQYF. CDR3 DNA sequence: TGCGCCAGCAGCCAAGATTATCGGTACGAGGAGACCCAGTACTTC.

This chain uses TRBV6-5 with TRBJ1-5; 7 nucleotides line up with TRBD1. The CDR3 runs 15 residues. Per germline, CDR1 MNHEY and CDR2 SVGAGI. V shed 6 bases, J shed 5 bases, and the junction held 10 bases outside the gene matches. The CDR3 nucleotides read TGTGCCAGCAGCACTACTCGACAGGGAGATCAGCCCCAGCATTTT. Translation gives CASSTTRQGDQPQHF.

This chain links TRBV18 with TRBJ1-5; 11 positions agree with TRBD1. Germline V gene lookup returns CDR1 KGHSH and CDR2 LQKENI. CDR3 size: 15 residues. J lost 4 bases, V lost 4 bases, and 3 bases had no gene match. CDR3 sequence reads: CASSLGQGANQPQHF. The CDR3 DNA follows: TGTGCCAGCTCACTCGGACAGGGGGCAAATCAGCCCCAGCATTTT.

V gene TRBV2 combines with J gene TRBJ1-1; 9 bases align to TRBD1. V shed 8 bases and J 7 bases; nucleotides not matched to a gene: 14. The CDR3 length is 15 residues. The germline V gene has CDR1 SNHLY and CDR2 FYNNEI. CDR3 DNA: TGTGCCAGCCGAACATTCAGGGACAGGGATGATGAAGCTTTCTTT. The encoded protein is CASRTFRDRDDEAFF. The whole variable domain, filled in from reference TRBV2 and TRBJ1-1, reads EPEVTQTPSHQVTQMGQEVILRCVPISNHLYFYWYRQILGQKVEFLVSFYNNEISEKSEIFDDQFSVERPDGSNFTLKIRSTKLEDSAMYFCASRTFRDRDDEAFFGQGTRLTVV.

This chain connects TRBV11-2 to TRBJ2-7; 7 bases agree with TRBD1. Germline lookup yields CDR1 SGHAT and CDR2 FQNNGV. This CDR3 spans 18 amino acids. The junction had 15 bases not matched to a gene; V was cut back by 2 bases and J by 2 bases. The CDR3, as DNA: TGTGCCAGCAGCTTATTACGATCGTGGGACAGAGAACCCTACGAGCAGTACTTC. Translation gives CASSLLRSWDREPYEQYF.

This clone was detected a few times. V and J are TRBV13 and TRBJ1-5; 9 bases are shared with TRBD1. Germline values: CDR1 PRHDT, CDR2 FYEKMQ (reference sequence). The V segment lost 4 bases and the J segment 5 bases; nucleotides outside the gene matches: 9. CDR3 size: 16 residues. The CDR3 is CASSSRRDRDDQPQHF. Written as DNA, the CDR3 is TGTGCCAGCAGCTCTCGCCGGGACAGGGACGATCAGCCCCAGCATTTT.

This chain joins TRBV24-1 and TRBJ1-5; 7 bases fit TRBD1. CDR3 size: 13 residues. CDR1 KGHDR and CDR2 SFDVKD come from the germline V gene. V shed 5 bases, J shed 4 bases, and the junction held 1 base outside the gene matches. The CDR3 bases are TGTGCCACCAGTGGGGACAGTAATCAGCCCCAGCATTTT. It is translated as CATSGDSNQPQHF.

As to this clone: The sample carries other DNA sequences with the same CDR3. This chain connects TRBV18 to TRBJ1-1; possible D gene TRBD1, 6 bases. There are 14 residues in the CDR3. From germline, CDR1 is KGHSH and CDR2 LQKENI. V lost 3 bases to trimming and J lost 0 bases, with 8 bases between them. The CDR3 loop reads CASSPGQLNTEAFF. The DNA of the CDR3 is TGTGCCAGCTCACCGGGACAACTGAACACTGAAGCTTTCTTT.

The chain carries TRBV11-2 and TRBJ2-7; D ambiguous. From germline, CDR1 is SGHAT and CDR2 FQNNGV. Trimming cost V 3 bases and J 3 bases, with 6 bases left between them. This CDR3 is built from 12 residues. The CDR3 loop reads CASSFGGYEQYF. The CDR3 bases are TGTGCCAGCAGCTTCGGCGGCTACGAGCAGTACTTC.

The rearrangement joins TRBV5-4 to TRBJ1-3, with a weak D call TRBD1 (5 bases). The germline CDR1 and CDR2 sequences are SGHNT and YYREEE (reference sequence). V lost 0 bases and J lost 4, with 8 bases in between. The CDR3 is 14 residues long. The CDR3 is CASSLAGLGNTIYF. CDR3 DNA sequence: TGTGCCAGCAGCTTGGCAGGGCTCGGAAACACCATATATTTT.

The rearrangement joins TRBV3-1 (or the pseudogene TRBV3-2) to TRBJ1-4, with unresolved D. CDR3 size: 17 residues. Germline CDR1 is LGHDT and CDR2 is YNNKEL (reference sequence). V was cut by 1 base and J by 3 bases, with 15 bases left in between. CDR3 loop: CASSQGISVNANEKLFF. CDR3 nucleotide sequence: TGTGCCAGCAGCCAAGGTATCTCGGTCAATGCTAATGAAAAACTGTTTTTT.

This CDR3 reads CASSQETGREGYTF. The CDR3 DNA reads as TGTGCCAGCAGCCAAGAGACAGGGAGAGAGGGCTACACCTTC. The chain uses TRBV3-1 (or the pseudogene TRBV3-2) and TRBJ1-2; 7 positions agree with TRBD1. The V gene end was trimmed by 0 bases and the J gene end by 8 bases; junction bases not matched to a gene: 6. From germline, CDR1 is LGHDT and CDR2 YNNKEL (reference sequence). CDR3 length equals 14 residues.

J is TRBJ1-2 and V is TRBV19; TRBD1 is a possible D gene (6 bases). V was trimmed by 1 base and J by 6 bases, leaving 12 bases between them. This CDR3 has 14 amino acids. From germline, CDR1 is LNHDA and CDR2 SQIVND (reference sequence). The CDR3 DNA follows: TGTGCCAGTAGTATAGCGGGGACAAAGGATGGCTACACCTTC. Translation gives CASSIAGTKDGYTF.

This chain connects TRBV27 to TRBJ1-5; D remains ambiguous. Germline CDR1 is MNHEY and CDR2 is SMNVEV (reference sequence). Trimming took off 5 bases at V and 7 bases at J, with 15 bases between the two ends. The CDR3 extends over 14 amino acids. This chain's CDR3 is CASSLQGGGQPQHF. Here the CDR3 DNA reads TGTGCCAGCAGTCTCCAAGGAGGCGGCCAGCCCCAGCATTTT.

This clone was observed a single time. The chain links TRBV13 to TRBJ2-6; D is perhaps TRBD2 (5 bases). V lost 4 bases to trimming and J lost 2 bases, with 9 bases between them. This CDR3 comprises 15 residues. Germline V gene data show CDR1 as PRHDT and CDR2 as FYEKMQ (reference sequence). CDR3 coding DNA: TGTGCCAGCAGCTCCCCCGGGACTGGGGCCAACGTCCTGACTTTC. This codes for CASSSPGTGANVLTF.

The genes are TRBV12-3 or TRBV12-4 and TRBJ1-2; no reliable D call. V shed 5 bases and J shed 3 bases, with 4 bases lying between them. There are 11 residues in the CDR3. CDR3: CASSRYYGYTF. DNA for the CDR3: TGTGCCAGCAGTCGTTACTATGGCTACACCTTC.

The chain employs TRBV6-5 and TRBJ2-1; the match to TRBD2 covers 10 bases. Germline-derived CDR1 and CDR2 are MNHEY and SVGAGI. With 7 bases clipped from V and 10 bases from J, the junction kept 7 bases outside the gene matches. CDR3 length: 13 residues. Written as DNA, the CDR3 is TGTGCCAGCACCCAGCGGGGGGGCTGGGAGCAGTTCTTC. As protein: CASTQRGGWEQFF.

Here the CDR3 reads CASSLGQILGTDTQYF. The CDR3 nucleotides are TGCGCCAGCAGCCTAGGACAGATCTTAGGAACAGATACGCAGTATTTT. The chain couples TRBV5-1 to TRBJ2-3, with D maybe TRBD1 (6 bases). The CDR3 is 16 amino acids. CDR1 SGHRS and CDR2 YFSETQ come from the germline V gene. Trimming removed 4 bases from V and 3 bases from J, with 18 bases in between.

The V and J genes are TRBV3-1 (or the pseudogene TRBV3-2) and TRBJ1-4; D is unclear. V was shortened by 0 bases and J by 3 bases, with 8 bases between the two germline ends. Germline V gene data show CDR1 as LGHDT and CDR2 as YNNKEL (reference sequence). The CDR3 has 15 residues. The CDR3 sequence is CASSQDGVSNEKLFF. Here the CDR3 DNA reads TGTGCCAGCAGCCAAGACGGAGTATCTAATGAAAAACTGTTTTTT.

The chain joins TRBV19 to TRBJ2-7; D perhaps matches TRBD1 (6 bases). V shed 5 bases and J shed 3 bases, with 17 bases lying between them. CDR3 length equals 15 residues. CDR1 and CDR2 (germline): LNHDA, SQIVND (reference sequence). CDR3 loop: CASSFGTMLSYEQYF. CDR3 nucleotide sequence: TGTGCCAGTAGTTTTGGGACAATGTTAAGCTACGAGCAGTACTTC.

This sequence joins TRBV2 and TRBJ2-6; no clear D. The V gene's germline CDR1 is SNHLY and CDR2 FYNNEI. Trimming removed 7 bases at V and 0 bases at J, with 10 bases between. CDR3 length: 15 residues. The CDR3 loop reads CASTYRISGANVLTF. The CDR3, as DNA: TGTGCCAGCACCTACAGAATCTCTGGGGCCAACGTCCTGACTTTC.

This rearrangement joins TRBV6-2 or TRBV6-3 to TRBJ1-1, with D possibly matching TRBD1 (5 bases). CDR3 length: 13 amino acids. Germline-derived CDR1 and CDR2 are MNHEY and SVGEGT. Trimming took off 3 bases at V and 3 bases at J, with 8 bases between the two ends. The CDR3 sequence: CASSYGGYTEAFF. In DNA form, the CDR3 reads TGTGCCAGCAGTTATGGGGGGTACACTGAAGCTTTCTTT.

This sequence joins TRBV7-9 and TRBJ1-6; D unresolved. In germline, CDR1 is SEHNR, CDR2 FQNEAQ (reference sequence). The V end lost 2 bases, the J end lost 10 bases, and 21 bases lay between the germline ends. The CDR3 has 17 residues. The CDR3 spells CASSLSLSRRGESPLHF. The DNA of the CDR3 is TGTGCCAGCAGCTTAAGCCTCTCAAGGAGAGGAGAGTCACCCCTCCACTTT.

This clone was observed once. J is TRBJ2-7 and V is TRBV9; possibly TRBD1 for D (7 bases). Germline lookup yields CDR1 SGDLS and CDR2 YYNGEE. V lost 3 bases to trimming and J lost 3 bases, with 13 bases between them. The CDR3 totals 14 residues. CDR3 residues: CASSEGAGGYEQYF. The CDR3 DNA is TGTGCCAGCAGCGAGGGGGCCGGGGGCTACGAGCAGTACTTC.

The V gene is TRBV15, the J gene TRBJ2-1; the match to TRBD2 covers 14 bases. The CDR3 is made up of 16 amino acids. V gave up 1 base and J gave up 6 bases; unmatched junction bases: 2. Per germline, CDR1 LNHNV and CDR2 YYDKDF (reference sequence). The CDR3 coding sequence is TGTGCCACCAGCAGAGGGACTAGCGGGGGGACCAATGAGCAGTTCTTC. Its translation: CATSRGTSGGTNEQFF.

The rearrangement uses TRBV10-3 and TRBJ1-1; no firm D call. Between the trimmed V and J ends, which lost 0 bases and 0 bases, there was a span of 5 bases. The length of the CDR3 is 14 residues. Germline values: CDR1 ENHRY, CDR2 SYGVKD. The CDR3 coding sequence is TGTGCCATCAGTGAGTCCATTTTGAACACTGAAGCTTTCTTT. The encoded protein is CAISESILNTEAFF.